This T cell receptor beta chain was captured in a study of T cell responses to AZD1222 COVID-19 vaccine (dated by TCRdb to about 2021). Context from the whole study: Because spike-specific TCR depth and breadth did not differ between the two schedules, AZD1222 recipients who got a second dose at roughly 4 weeks were pooled with those who got a second dose at roughly 12 weeks. TCR sequencing was performed for 230 to 250 trial participants, of whom roughly 200 were given two doses of AZD1222 and around 25 were given two doses of MenACWY control vaccine. Trial participants were enrolled by age into 18-55, 56-69 and 70-plus year subgroups, with roughly 150, 30 and 60 TCR-sequenced participants respectively. Results the study describes overall, beyond this receptor: Participants were mostly white British, with more females than males. The authors suggested clonal diversity may have been underestimated. Vaccine-associated CD4 TCRs spanned the whole spike protein, with dominant responses in regions 160-218 and 743-854. Conclusions about previously exposed vaccinees are limited, since just 5 or 6 AZD1222 recipients were seropositive for SARS-CoV-2 at baseline. A significant rise in spike-specific TCR breadth and depth was observed after two AZD1222 doses relative to day 0 and relative to MenACWY recipients. The 56-69-year group was small, and its depth increase did not reach significance, likely because of low power. Because no samples from the day 14 peak response were available, repertoires could be characterized only after the peak T cell response. Reportedly, close to half of the unique spike-specific TCRs recognized epitopes lying outside the regions that are mutated in the B.1.351 and B.1.1.7 variants.

The CDR3 regions of human TCRbeta chains were subjected to immunosequencing. In the original analysis: TCRs in the repertoires were compared against a reference library of SARS-CoV-2-specific TCRs that had been generated with the MIRA antigen-specificity platform. Breadth was defined as the fraction of unique TCRs that were SARS-CoV-2-associated, and depth was defined as the fraction of total T cells that were SARS-CoV-2-associated. Using the MIRA data, each spike-specific TCR was mapped to the spike region that the TCR reacts to and placed in a CD4 or CD8 class. Log10-transformed breadth and depth values were compared by one-way ANOVA with Sidak's multiple comparisons tests. TCRdb re-hosts the immuneACCESS table, in-frame sequences only. Its copies lack some clones; in the studies checked, an unresolved V gene accounts for under half of them, and the cause for the rest is not known. The V and J calls and the clone size are those of that table, but D and trimming were determined from the DNA. Across this sample there are about 120,000 clones, with more than 85% seen only once. The ten top clones hold around 7.5% of the sample.

Read against the paper, the sample's time point label means: baseline before first vaccination. Vaccinee samples were obtained from the UK trials COV001 and COV002, which included a single-blind randomized controlled phase 2/3 trial of AZD1222 (ChAdOx1 nCoV-19) in healthy adults. For TCRbeta chain sequencing, PBMC samples from trial participants were taken at day 0 and at day 28 after the second dose. Regarding this clone: There is no known antigen for this receptor. Base-call qualities are not available, and no considerably larger clone is one nucleotide away.

The sample was peripheral blood, taken on day 0 of AZD1222 vaccination. This clonotype originated in an adult in good health.

DNA sequence: TGTGCCAGCACCCCGCTCCGGGGACTAGAAGTCAATGAGCAGTTCTTC. It codes for CASTPLRGLEVNEQFF. The receptor chain draws on TRBV28 and TRBJ2-1; 8 central nucleotides agree with TRBD2. The germline V end is reduced by 7 bases and the J end by 6 bases; junction bases left unmatched: 14. Spanning cysteine to phenylalanine, the CDR3 consists of 16 amino acids. Left in the record is the CDR3 DNA by itself, 48 bases read in frame from the first base. CDR1 and CDR2, looked up from the germline V gene, are MDHEN and SYDVKM.